This T cell receptor beta chain was retrieved from a study of cytotoxic CD8 clonotypes in ibrutinib-treated CLL. The repertoire was sequenced with immunoSEQ multiplex PCR; TCRdb's copy has only in-frame clones and lacks some. The data hold under 75,000 clones, with about three quarters observed a single time. This CDR3 spans 15 amino acids. The V segment lost 5 bases and the J segment 9 bases; nucleotides outside the gene matches: 7. In germline, CDR1 is LNHDA, CDR2 SQIVND (reference sequence). The sequence came from a human donor with chronic lymphocytic leukemia. Specimen: PBMCs, collected after 12 months of ibrutinib treatment. The chain is built from TRBV19 and TRBJ2-1, with 13 bases matching TRBD2. DNA for the CDR3: TGTGCCAGTAGTTTCGGGACTAGCGGGATTATTGAGCAGTTCTTC. It translates to CASSFGTSGIIEQFF.